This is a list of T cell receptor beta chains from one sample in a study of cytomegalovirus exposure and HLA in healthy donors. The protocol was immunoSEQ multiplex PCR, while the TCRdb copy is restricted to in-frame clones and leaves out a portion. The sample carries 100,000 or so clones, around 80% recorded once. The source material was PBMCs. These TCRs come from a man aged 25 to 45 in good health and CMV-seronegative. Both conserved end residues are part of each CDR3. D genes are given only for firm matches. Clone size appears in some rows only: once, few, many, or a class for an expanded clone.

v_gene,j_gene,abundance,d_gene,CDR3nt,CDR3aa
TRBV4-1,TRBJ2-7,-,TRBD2,TGCGCCAGCAGCCAAGAAGAAGGGCTAGCGGGGAGCCCCTACGAGCAGTACTTC,CASSQEEGLAGSPYEQYF
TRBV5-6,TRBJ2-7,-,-,TGTGCCAGCAGCAAAAGGGCTAGCGCGGCTTACGAGCAGTACTTC,CASSKRASAAYEQYF
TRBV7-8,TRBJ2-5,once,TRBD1,TGTGCCAGCAGCGCAAACAGGGGGCACCAAGAGACCCAGTACTTC,CASSANRGHQETQYF
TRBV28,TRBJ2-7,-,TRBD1,TGTGCCAGCAGCACCCGGACAGGAGGATACGAGCAGTACTTC,CASSTRTGGYEQYF
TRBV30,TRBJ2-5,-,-,TGTGCCTGGAGAGGAGGGGACAGAACTCCTAGGGAAGAGACCCAGTACTTC,CAWRGGDRTPREETQYF
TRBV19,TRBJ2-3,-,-,TGTGCCAGTACCCAGGGTACAGGGACCACAGATACGCAGTATTTT,CASTQGTGTTDTQYF
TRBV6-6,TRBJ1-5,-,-,TGTGCCAGCAGTTACTCAGAGAATCAGCCCCAGCATTTT,CASSYSENQPQHF
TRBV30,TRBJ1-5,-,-,TGTGCCTGGACCGCGGGGGGGCAACAGCCCCAGCATTTT,CAWTAGGQQPQHF
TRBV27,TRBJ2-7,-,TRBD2,TGTGCCAGCAGTTTAACTAGCGGGAGTTCGGGAGAGCAGTACTTC,CASSLTSGSSGEQYF
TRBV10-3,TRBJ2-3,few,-,TGTGCCATCAGTGAGTCGCGTCAGGGAGGGGGTACGCAGTATTTT,CAISESRQGGGTQYF
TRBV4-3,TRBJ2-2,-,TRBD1,TGCGCCAGCAGCCAACTACCGACAGGGGTGACCGGGGAGCTGTTTTTT,CASSQLPTGVTGELFF
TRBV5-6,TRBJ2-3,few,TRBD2,TGTGCCAGCAGCCTCACCCGGACTAGCGGAAACACAGATACGCAGTATTTT,CASSLTRTSGNTDTQYF
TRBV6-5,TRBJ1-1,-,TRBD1,TGTGCCACCAGGTTTGGGACAGGGGATGAAGCTTTCTTT,CATRFGTGDEAFF
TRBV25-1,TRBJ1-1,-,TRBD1,TGTGCCAGCAGTGATCTCCCCGGGACAGGGAACACTGAAGCTTTCTTT,CASSDLPGTGNTEAFF
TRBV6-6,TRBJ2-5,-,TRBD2,TGTGCCAGCACCCATCCTCGGGCGGGAGGGCTCGAGACCCAGTACTTC,CASTHPRAGGLETQYF
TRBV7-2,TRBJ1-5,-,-,TGTGCCAGCAGCTTATACCCGGGAAGCAATCAGCCCCAGCATTTT,CASSLYPGSNQPQHF
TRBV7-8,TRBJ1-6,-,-,TGTGCCAGCAACAGGGCCTCCGATAATTCACCCCTCCACTTT,CASNRASDNSPLHF
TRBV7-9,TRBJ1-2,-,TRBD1,TGTGCCAGCAGCTCTTTCGGGGACAGTGCTAACTATGGCTACACCTTC,CASSSFGDSANYGYTF
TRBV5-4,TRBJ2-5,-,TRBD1,TGTGCCAGCAGCCTTCCGGGACAGGGGGCCTTTGAGACCCAGTACTTC,CASSLPGQGAFETQYF
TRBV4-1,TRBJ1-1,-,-,TGCGCCAGCAGCCAAGACAAGAACACTGAAGCTTTCTTT,CASSQDKNTEAFF
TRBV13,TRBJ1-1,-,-,TGTGCCAGCAGCTTAGGTCGGGGAGGAGCTTTCTTT,CASSLGRGGAFF
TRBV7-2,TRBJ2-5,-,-,TGTGCCAGCAGCTTAGCCTCAGAGACCCAGTACTTC,CASSLASETQYF
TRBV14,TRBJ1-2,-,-,TGTGCCAGCAGCCACTTCTTCCAGGACTACACCTTC,CASSHFFQDYTF
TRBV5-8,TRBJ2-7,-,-,TGTGCCAGCAGCTTGGGTACAGGGTTTCACGAGCAGTACTTC,CASSLGTGFHEQYF
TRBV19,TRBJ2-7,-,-,TGTGCCAGTAGTATACAGGGGCAGGGATCCTACGAGCAGTACTTC,CASSIQGQGSYEQYF
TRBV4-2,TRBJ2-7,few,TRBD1,TGTGCCAGCAGCCAAGAGGGACAGAGCTCCTACGAGCAGTACTTC,CASSQEGQSSYEQYF
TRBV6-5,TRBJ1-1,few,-,TGTGCCAGCAGTTACTTGGGGGGGGCTGAAGCTTTCTTT,CASSYLGGAEAFF
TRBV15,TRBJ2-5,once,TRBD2,TGTGCCACCAGCAGAGATCCAGCGGGGGGGCAAGAGACCCAGTACTTC,CATSRDPAGGQETQYF
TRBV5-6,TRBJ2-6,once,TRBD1,TGTGCCAGCAGCAAAACAGGGGGCATGGCGACTGGGGCCAACGTCCTGACTTTC,CASSKTGGMATGANVLTF
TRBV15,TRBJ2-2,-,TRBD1,TGTGCCACCTCCGGGACAGGGCCGACCGGGGAGCTGTTTTTT,CATSGTGPTGELFF
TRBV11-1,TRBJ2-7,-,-,TGTGCCAGCAGCAACAACGCCGGACATTACGAGCAGTACTTC,CASSNNAGHYEQYF
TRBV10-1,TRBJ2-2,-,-,TGCGCCAGCAGTGAGTCCGGGCGGGGTGAGCTGTTTTTT,CASSESGRGELFF
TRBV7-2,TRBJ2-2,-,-,TGTGCCAGCAGCTCTAGACCTCCTCCCGGGGAGCTGTTTTTT,CASSSRPPPGELFF
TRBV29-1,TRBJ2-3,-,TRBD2,TGCAGCGTTGAAAGGGGCGGGAGTGCGTTAGATACGCAGTATTTT,CSVERGGSALDTQYF
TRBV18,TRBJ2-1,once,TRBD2,TGTGCCAGCTCACCAGGTGCTAGCGGGAGTTTCATGGGCATTGAGCAGTTCTTC,CASSPGASGSFMGIEQFF
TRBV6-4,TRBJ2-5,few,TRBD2,TGTGCCAGCAGTGAGGGGGAACTAGCGGGGCAAGAGACCCAGTACTTC,CASSEGELAGQETQYF
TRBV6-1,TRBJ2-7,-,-,TGTGCCAGCAGTGATAGAGCTAAAATATCCTACGAGCAGTACTTC,CASSDRAKISYEQYF
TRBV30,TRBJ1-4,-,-,TGTGCCTGGAAAGGGGACTCGGTAGGCGAAAAACTGTTTTTT,CAWKGDSVGEKLFF
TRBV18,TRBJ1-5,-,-,TGTGCCAGCTCAACAGAATATAGCAATCAGCCCCAGCATTTT,CASSTEYSNQPQHF
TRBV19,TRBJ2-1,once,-,TGTGCCAGTGGACATTGGACAGAATACAATGAGCAGTTCTTC,CASGHWTEYNEQFF
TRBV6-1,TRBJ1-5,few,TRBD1,TGTGCCAGCAGTGGGACAGGGGTTAGCAATCAGCCCCAGCATTTT,CASSGTGVSNQPQHF
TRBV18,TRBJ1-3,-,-,TGTGCCAGCTCCCCAGGGGCGCCACTCTCTGGAAACACCATATATTTT,CASSPGAPLSGNTIYF
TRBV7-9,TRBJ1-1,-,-,TGTGCCAGCAGCTTAAATGGGGCCACTGAAGCTTTCTTT,CASSLNGATEAFF
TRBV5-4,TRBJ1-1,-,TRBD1,TGTGCCAGCAGTTTGCCCGGGACAGCGATACTTGAAGCTTTCTTT,CASSLPGTAILEAFF
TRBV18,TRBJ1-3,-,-,TGTGCCAGCTCACCCGGGGGAGCTGGAAACACCATATATTTT,CASSPGGAGNTIYF
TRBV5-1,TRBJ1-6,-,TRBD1,TGCGCCAGCAGCTTGGGGTTTCGGGGACAGGGGAGTTCACCCCTCCACTTT,CASSLGFRGQGSSPLHF